Included here is one T cell receptor beta chain sequence, with context. Profiling relied on immunoSEQ multiplex PCR, and the TCRdb table lists in-frame clones only, not all of them. The sample records fewer than 120,000 clones, 82% being singletons. Germline-derived CDR1 and CDR2 are MNHNY and SVGAGI (reference sequence). Trimming at V came to 6 bases and at J to 6 bases, leaving 9 bases not matched to a gene. CDR3 size: 15 residues. This record belongs to a study of blood T cell repertoires in COVID-19. The sequenced sample consisted of peripheral blood. The TCR comes from a woman aged 55 to 70 with acute or convalescent COVID-19. The J gene is TRBJ2-7, the V gene TRBV6-6; 12 nucleotides agree with TRBD1. CDR3 sequence: CASREPGQGASEQYF. In DNA, the CDR3 is TGTGCCAGCAGGGAACCGGGACAGGGGGCGTCCGAGCAGTACTTC.